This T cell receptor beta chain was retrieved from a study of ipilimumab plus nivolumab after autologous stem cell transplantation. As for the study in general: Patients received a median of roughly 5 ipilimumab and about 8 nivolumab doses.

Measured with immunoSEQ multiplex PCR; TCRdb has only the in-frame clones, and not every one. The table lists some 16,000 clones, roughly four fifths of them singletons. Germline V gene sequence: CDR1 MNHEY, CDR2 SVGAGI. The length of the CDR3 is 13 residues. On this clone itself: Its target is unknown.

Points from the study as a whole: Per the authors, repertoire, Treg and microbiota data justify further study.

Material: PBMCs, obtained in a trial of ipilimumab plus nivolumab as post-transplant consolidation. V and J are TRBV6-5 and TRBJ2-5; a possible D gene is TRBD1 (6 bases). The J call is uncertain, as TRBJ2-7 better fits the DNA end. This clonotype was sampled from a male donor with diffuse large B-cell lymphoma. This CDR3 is CASRKPGASEQYF. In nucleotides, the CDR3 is TGTGCCAGCAGGAAGCCAGGGGCGTCCGAGCAGTACTTC.